Following are 30 T cell receptor beta chains from one sample sequenced in a study of blood T cell repertoires in COVID-19. Only in-frame clones appear in the TCRdb table, and some are missing; sequencing was by immunoSEQ multiplex PCR. The sample has around 1,500 clones; around 93% are singletons. The sample taken for sequencing was peripheral blood. These receptors came from a human donor in a cohort sampled during active COVID-19.

The V gene is TRBV7-9, the J gene TRBJ2-5, with D perhaps TRBD2 (5 bases). Trimming took off 6 bases at V and 5 bases at J, with 19 bases between the two ends. CDR1 is SEHNR, CDR2 FQNEAQ, per germline (reference sequence). The CDR3 is 15 amino acids. CDR3 sequence reads: CASSPRTEPGETQYF. The CDR3 DNA follows: TGTGCCAGCAGTCCAAGGACTGAGCCGGGTGAGACCCAGTACTTC.

This sequence joins TRBV7-9 and TRBJ2-2, with D possibly matching TRBD2 (5 bases). Germline CDR1 SEHNR, CDR2 FQNEAQ (reference sequence). With 2 bases removed from V and 3 bases from J, the gap between germline ends came to 19 bases. CDR3 length: 18 residues. The CDR3 reads CASSLKAVWTPDTGELFF. CDR3 coding DNA: TGTGCCAGCAGCTTAAAAGCGGTGTGGACCCCGGACACCGGGGAGCTGTTTTTT.

The chain uses TRBV6-1 and TRBJ2-7, with TRBD2 matching over 9 bases. Per germline, CDR1 MNHNS and CDR2 SASEGT. The CDR3 runs to 15 residues. Trimming took 0 bases from V and 4 from J; bases not matched to a gene: 4. The CDR3: CASSEAAGGPYEQYF. The DNA of the CDR3 is TGTGCCAGCAGTGAAGCAGCGGGGGGCCCTTACGAGCAGTACTTC.

V is TRBV30 and J is TRBJ1-2, with 9 nucleotides matching TRBD1. Germline-derived CDR1 and CDR2 are GTSNPN and SVGIG (reference sequence). With V trimmed by 4 bases and J by 4 bases, 13 bases remained unmatched. The CDR3 totals 16 residues. CDR3 nucleotides: TGTGCCTGGAAAAACCGGGACAGGGTCTATGGCTATGGCTACACCTTC. Translated, it gives CAWKNRDRVYGYGYTF.

V is TRBV18 and J is TRBJ1-2, with 7 bases identical to TRBD1. The CDR3 has 13 amino acids. Germline V lookup: CDR1 KGHSH, CDR2 LQKENI. V lost 1 base and J lost 8; bases outside the gene matches: 4. The CDR3 coding sequence is TGTGCCAGCTCACCACAGGGGGCGAAAGGCTACACCTTC. Encoded protein: CASSPQGAKGYTF.

V and J are TRBV7-6 and TRBJ2-2; 9 positions agree with TRBD1. CDR1 is SGHVS and CDR2 is FNYEAQ in the germline V gene. The CDR3 totals 15 residues. Unmatched junction bases numbered 8, after V lost 5 bases and J lost 7 bases. The CDR3 spells CASSGGTGRVGELFF. CDR3 nucleotides: TGTGCCAGCAGCGGTGGGACAGGGCGGGTCGGGGAGCTGTTTTTT.

CDR3 sequence reads: CASSYGQTTYGYTF. In DNA form, the CDR3 reads TGTGCCAGCAGTTACGGACAGACGACCTATGGCTACACCTTC. This sequence joins TRBV6-5 and TRBJ1-2; perhaps TRBD1 as D (6 bases). V was clipped by 2 bases and J by 4 bases, with 11 bases between them. This CDR3 has 14 residues. Germline values: CDR1 MNHEY, CDR2 SVGAGI.

This clone has a single count. The chain recombines TRBV19 with TRBJ2-7; 7 bases line up with TRBD1. The CDR3 spans 14 residues. The junction had 5 bases not matched to a gene; V was cut back by 1 base and J by 5 bases. Germline V gene lookup returns CDR1 LNHDA and CDR2 SQIVND (reference sequence). Here the CDR3 DNA reads TGTGCCAGTAGTATAGGCAGGGGGATGGACGAGCAGTACTTC. As protein: CASSIGRGMDEQYF.

The V and J genes are TRBV6-1 and TRBJ2-1; the D is unclear. V was trimmed by 1 base and J by 8 bases, leaving 9 bases between them. Germline values: CDR1 MNHNS, CDR2 SASEGT. The CDR3 is made up of 13 amino acids. CDR3 in DNA: TGTGCCAGCAGTGAAGTCGGTATATATGAGCAGTTCTTC. Protein sequence: CASSEVGIYEQFF.

This clone was observed once. This sequence joins TRBV28 and TRBJ1-1, with 10 bases identical to TRBD1. The V and J ends lost 6 bases and 7 bases, in that order; junction bases with no gene match: 5. Germline values: CDR1 MDHEN, CDR2 SYDVKM. The CDR3 is made up of 13 amino acids. CDR3 sequence: CASRRDRGLEAFF. The CDR3 nucleotides are TGTGCCAGCAGGCGGGACAGGGGTCTTGAAGCTTTCTTT.

The genes are TRBV30 and TRBJ2-2; a possible D gene is TRBD2 (5 bases). The CDR3 runs to 15 residues. Germline V gene lookup returns CDR1 GTSNPN and CDR2 SVGIG (reference sequence). V lost 0 bases and J 1 base, leaving 9 bases between the germline ends. CDR3 loop: CAWSVQGRNTGELFF. The CDR3 nucleotides are TGTGCCTGGAGTGTCCAAGGGAGGAACACCGGGGAGCTGTTTTTT. Full variable domain (missing parts from reference TRBV30 and TRBJ2-2): SQTIHQWPATLVQPVGSPLSLECTVEGTSNPNLYWYRQAAGRGLQLLFYSVGIGQISSEVPQNLSASRPQDRQFILSSKKLLLSDSGFYLCAWSVQGRNTGELFFGEGSRLTVL.

The chain couples TRBV10-3 to TRBJ1-2, with 12 bases that match TRBD1. This CDR3 region has 16 residues. The ends lost 4 bases at V and 3 bases at J; junction bases unmatched: 6. Per germline, CDR1 ENHRY and CDR2 SYGVKD. DNA for the CDR3: TGTGCCATCAGTGTCCCGGGACAGGGGGCTGACTATGGCTACACCTTC. Translated: CAISVPGQGADYGYTF.

The chain couples TRBV7-8 to TRBJ1-5; TRBD1 agrees at 7 bases. The length of the CDR3 is 14 residues. The germline V gene has CDR1 SGHVS and CDR2 FQNEAQ. The ends lost 4 bases at V and 6 bases at J; junction bases unmatched: 6. The CDR3 spells CASSSETGIQPQHF. CDR3 DNA sequence: TGTGCCAGCAGCTCAGAGACAGGGATTCAGCCCCAGCATTTT. Filled out from reference TRBV7-8 and TRBJ1-5, the complete variable domain reads GAGVSQSPRYKVAKRGQDVALRCDPISGHVSLFWYQQALGQGPEFLTYFQNEAQLDKSGLPSDRFFAERPEGSVSTLKIQRTQQEDSAVYLCASSSETGIQPQHFGDGTRLSIL.

V usage is TRBV5-4 and J usage is TRBJ2-1, with 8 bases fitting TRBD2. CDR3 size: 15 residues. Germline loops: CDR1 SGHNT, CDR2 YYREEE (reference sequence). Trimming removed 0 bases from V and 6 bases from J; junction bases left unmatched: 5. CDR3 nucleotides: TGTGCCAGCAGCTTGGACGGGGGGGTGACCAATGAGCAGTTCTTC. The encoded protein is CASSLDGGVTNEQFF.

The chain has TRBV19 and TRBJ2-3, with 13 positions matching TRBD2. The CDR3 sequence is 15 residues long. Germline V lookup: CDR1 LNHDA, CDR2 SQIVND (reference sequence). Germline trimming cut 11 bases from V and 2 bases from J; bases unmatched to any gene: 7. The CDR3 loop reads CACRGLAGITDTQYF. The CDR3 DNA reads TGTGCCTGCAGGGGACTAGCGGGAATCACAGATACGCAGTATTTT.

The chain uses TRBV3-1 (or the pseudogene TRBV3-2) and TRBJ2-1, with 14 bases that match TRBD2. The CDR3 loop spans 17 amino acids. Germline lookup yields CDR1 LGHDT and CDR2 YNNKEL (reference sequence). Germline trimming cut 3 bases from V and 4 bases from J; bases unmatched to any gene: 5. The CDR3 DNA reads as TGTGCCAGCAGCCACCCGGGACTAGCGGGAGCATACAATGAGCAGTTCTTC. Residues: CASSHPGLAGAYNEQFF.

The chain couples TRBV7-8 to TRBJ1-4; D gene unclear. The CDR3 loop spans 14 amino acids. Between the trimmed V and J ends, which lost 4 bases and 0 bases, there was a span of 6 bases. From germline, CDR1 is SGHVS and CDR2 FQNEAQ. The CDR3 region is CASSSQPTNEKLFF. CDR3 nucleotide sequence: TGTGCCAGCAGCTCACAGCCAACTAATGAAAAACTGTTTTTT.

The chain links TRBV15 to TRBJ2-3; 10 nucleotides agree with TRBD2. J was trimmed by 5 bases and V by 4 bases; bases with no gene match: 12. Germline values: CDR1 LNHNV, CDR2 YYDKDF (reference sequence). This CDR3 is built from 17 residues. CDR3 in DNA: TGTGCCACCAGCAACGGGCTAGCGGGGGCGGGCGTAGATACGCAGTATTTT. Translation gives CATSNGLAGAGVDTQYF.

The V gene is TRBV19, the J gene TRBJ2-1; D unclear. The CDR3 spans 16 residues. Between the trimmed V and J ends, which lost 2 bases and 0 bases, there was a span of 11 bases. Germline V gives CDR1 LNHDA, CDR2 SQIVND (reference sequence). This CDR3 is CASSIIGDLSYNEQFF. The CDR3 DNA reads TGTGCCAGTAGTATAATAGGAGATCTCTCCTACAATGAGCAGTTCTTC. Full variable domain (rest looked up from reference TRBV19 and TRBJ2-1): DGGITQSPKYLFRKEGQNVTLSCEQNLNHDAMYWYRQDPGQGLRLIYYSQIVNDFQKGDIAEGYSVSREKKESFPLTVTSAQKNPTAFYLCASSIIGDLSYNEQFFGPGTRLTVL.

J is TRBJ2-5 and V is TRBV19; TRBD1 is a possible D gene (5 bases). CDR3 length: 14 residues. Germline CDR1 is LNHDA and CDR2 is SQIVND (reference sequence). V lost 3 bases to trimming and J lost 1 base, with 9 bases between them. CDR3 bases: TGTGCCAGTAGTATTCAGGGCCCCCAAGAGACCCAGTACTTC. As protein: CASSIQGPQETQYF.

The genes are TRBV11-3 and TRBJ2-1; 9 nucleotides agree with TRBD2. The germline gives CDR1 SGHNT, CDR2 YENEEA. Unmatched junction bases numbered 11, after V lost 5 bases and J lost 9 bases. There are 15 residues in the CDR3. The CDR3 DNA is TGTGCCAGCAGCCCCGGCGGGAGGGCGGGGGTTGAGCAGTTCTTC. Translating gives CASSPGGRAGVEQFF.

This clone was seen a single time. This chain joins TRBV7-6 and TRBJ2-7; 8 nucleotides match TRBD2. The germline V gene encodes CDR1 SGHVS and CDR2 FNYEAQ. The CDR3 runs 15 residues. Trimming removed 1 base from V and 1 base from J; junction bases left unmatched: 3. The CDR3 is CASSLEAGGSYEQYF. CDR3 nucleotides: TGTGCCAGCAGCTTAGAGGCGGGAGGTTCCTACGAGCAGTACTTC.

In its sample, this clone was seen once. CDR3 residues: CASSGPVYGYTF. CDR3 nucleotides: TGTGCCAGCAGCGGTCCAGTCTATGGCTACACCTTC. The chain carries TRBV9 and TRBJ1-2, with D uncertain. Germline CDR1 SGDLS, CDR2 YYNGEE. Trimming removed 3 bases at V and 4 bases at J, with 7 bases between. CDR3 length: 12 residues.

The chain links TRBV4-2 to TRBJ2-2; a possible D gene is TRBD2 (6 bases). In germline, CDR1 is LGHNA, CDR2 YNFKEQ. The length of the CDR3 is 15 residues. Trimming stripped 5 bases from V and 0 bases from J, with 10 bases between. This CDR3 reads CASSGGTTNTGELFF. The CDR3 DNA is TGTGCCAGCAGCGGCGGGACCACGAACACCGGGGAGCTGTTTTTT.

V usage is TRBV4-2 and J usage is TRBJ1-2, with D unresolved. V gave up 1 base and J gave up 3 bases, with 12 bases separating them. There are 15 residues in the CDR3. CDR1 LGHNA and CDR2 YNFKEQ come from the germline V gene. The CDR3: CASSQVREDHYGYTF. CDR3 DNA sequence: TGTGCCAGCAGCCAAGTGAGGGAGGACCACTATGGCTACACCTTC.

This chain connects TRBV9 to TRBJ2-1; 10 bases are a match to TRBD2. J lost 4 bases, V lost 0 bases, and 4 bases had no gene match. The germline CDR1 and CDR2 sequences are SGDLS and YYNGEE. The CDR3 length is 16 residues. CDR3 amino acids: CASSVAERGGYNEQFF. In DNA, the CDR3 is TGTGCCAGCAGCGTAGCTGAGCGGGGGGGATACAATGAGCAGTTCTTC.

This rearrangement joins TRBV14 to TRBJ1-2, with unresolved D. Trimming shortened V by 4 bases and J by 6 bases, and 21 bases separated the two germline ends. The CDR3 consists of 16 residues. The V gene's germline CDR1 is SGHDN and CDR2 FVKESK. The CDR3: CASSPRTAGKGDGYTF. Here the CDR3 DNA reads TGTGCCAGCAGCCCGAGGACGGCGGGGAAAGGAGATGGCTACACCTTC.

The chain has TRBV7-2 and TRBJ2-1; perhaps TRBD2 as D (6 bases). Looked up from germline, CDR1 is SGHTA and CDR2 is FQGNSA. The CDR3 is made up of 13 amino acids. Trimming stripped 1 base from V and 6 bases from J, with 7 bases between. This CDR3 reads CASSLGDSNEQFF. CDR3 bases: TGTGCCAGCAGCTTAGGGGACTCCAATGAGCAGTTCTTC.

The CDR3 loop is CASSTNSGYNEQFF. In nucleotides, the CDR3 is TGTGCCAGCAGTACTAATAGCGGATACAATGAGCAGTTCTTC. V is TRBV27 and J is TRBJ2-1, with D possibly TRBD2 on 6 matching bases. Trimming cost V 5 bases and J 4 bases, with 12 bases left between them. Germline lookup yields CDR1 MNHEY and CDR2 SMNVEV (reference sequence). This CDR3 spans 14 amino acids.

This clone was seen once. This chain links TRBV6-2 or TRBV6-3 with TRBJ2-7; D possibly corresponds to TRBD1 (6 bases). The CDR3 totals 17 residues. In germline, CDR1 is MNHEY, CDR2 SVGEGT. V was pared by 4 bases and J by 0 bases, with 19 bases between. The CDR3 coding sequence is TGTGCCAGCAGTTGGGGCAACAGGGATGAGAACTCCTACGAGCAGTACTTC. It translates to CASSWGNRDENSYEQYF.